This entry lists 11 T cell receptor beta chains sequenced from one sample in a study of blood T cells in healthy people across ages. The authors ran a second PCR of roughly 6 to 12 cycles using a sample-barcoded 5' primer and a J-beta primer mix. One entry per CDR3 protein, called by TCRdb with MiXCR from the 5' RACE reads. The sample holds 870,000 or so distinct CDR3 sequences; about 30% are singletons and the top ten take roughly 17%. What was sequenced was blood. The receptors were sampled from a woman of 80 years or more in good health.

The chain couples TRBV20-1 to TRBJ1-1, with D possibly TRBD1 on 5 matching bases. V was pared by 4 bases and J by 1 base, with 10 bases between. The CDR3 contains 13 residues. Germline CDR1 reads DFQATT; CDR2 reads SNEGSKA (reference sequence). CDR3 nucleotide sequence: TGCAGTGCTATGGAGGGGACGAACACTGAAGCTTTCTTT. Translated: CSAMEGTNTEAFF.

In DNA, the CDR3 is TGTGCCAGCAGCCCACGGTTTTCTAGGACTGAAGCTTTCTTT. It is translated as CASSPRFSRTEAFF. This sequence joins TRBV7-2 and TRBJ1-1; D unclear. Per germline, CDR1 SGHTA and CDR2 FQGNSA. Trimming removed 5 bases at V and 5 bases at J, with 15 bases between. This CDR3 has 14 residues.

This clonotype occurred many times. The CDR3 loop is CASSLALRQGAETQYF. In nucleotides, the CDR3 is TGTGCCAGCAGTTTAGCGCTTAGACAGGGGGCAGAGACCCAGTACTTC. This chain connects TRBV12-3 or TRBV12-4 to TRBJ2-5; TRBD1 aligns across 10 bases. The CDR3 loop spans 16 amino acids. The trim removed 0 bases at V and 4 bases at J, leaving 5 bases unmatched.

The table lists this clonotype with many counts. The chain has TRBV5-1 and TRBJ2-5; D may match TRBD1 or TRBD2 (5 bases each). The V end lost 4 bases, the J end lost 3 bases, and 16 bases lay between the germline ends. Germline loops: CDR1 SGHRS, CDR2 YFSETQ. The CDR3 is 15 residues long. CDR3 coding DNA: TGCGCCAGCAGCATCGCCGGGACCGAGAAAGAGACCCAGTACTTC. This gives the protein CASSIAGTEKETQYF.

The sample holds many counts of this clonotype. The chain joins TRBV27 to TRBJ2-3, with D hard to call. V lost 7 bases, J lost 0 bases, and 11 bases lay in between. The germline gives CDR1 MNHEY, CDR2 SMNVEV (reference sequence). CDR3 length equals 14 residues. The CDR3 spells CASTPGRSTDTQYF. CDR3 DNA sequence: TGTGCCAGCACTCCGGGTAGGAGCACAGATACGCAGTATTTT.

As to this clonotype: Possible read error: a much larger clone is one base away. The V gene is TRBV6-2 or TRBV6-3, the J gene TRBJ2-3; 12 nucleotides align to TRBD2. Germline CDR1 reads MNHEY; CDR2 reads SVGEGT. Unmatched junction bases numbered 14, after V lost 10 bases and J lost 6 bases. The CDR3 extends over 16 amino acids. CDR3 coding DNA: TGTGCCACCCAGTTAAGGACTAGCGGGGATCGGGATACGCAGTATTTT. Translation: CATQLRTSGDRDTQYF.

The rearrangement joins TRBV20-1 to TRBJ1-3; 9 positions agree with TRBD1. V was clipped by 6 bases and J by 2 bases; unmatched bases: 8. The CDR3 loop spans 15 amino acids. Germline lookup yields CDR1 DFQATT and CDR2 SNEGSKA (reference sequence). The CDR3 loop reads CSASWGQGTGNTIYF. In DNA form, the CDR3 reads TGCAGTGCCTCGTGGGGACAGGGAACTGGAAACACCATATATTTT.

The chain joins TRBV7-9 to TRBJ1-6; a possible D gene is TRBD1 (6 bases). CDR3 length: 14 residues. Trimming took off 5 bases at V and 5 bases at J, with 10 bases between the two ends. Germline V CDR1 and CDR2: SEHNR, FQNEAQ (reference sequence). DNA for the CDR3: TGTGCCAGCAGCCGTCAGGGGAATAATTCACCCCTCCACTTT. This encodes CASSRQGNNSPLHF.

The chain uses TRBV7-2 and TRBJ1-4; no definite D call. CDR1 and CDR2 (germline): SGHTA, FQGNSA. V was cut by 3 bases and J by 4 bases, with 15 bases left in between. This CDR3 comprises 16 residues. The DNA for the CDR3 is TGTGCCAGCAGCTTGGATGGGCAGATTGTTAATGAAAAACTGTTTTTT. Translation gives CASSLDGQIVNEKLFF.

This clonotype has at least ten counts. The V gene is TRBV7-2, the J gene TRBJ2-4; D call uncertain. This CDR3 has 14 residues. The germline V gene encodes CDR1 SGHTA and CDR2 FQGNSA. Trimming stripped 2 bases from V and 3 bases from J, with 8 bases between. The CDR3 sequence is CASSLWSSKNIQYF. The CDR3 region has the DNA TGTGCCAGCAGCTTATGGTCCAGCAAAAACATTCAGTACTTC.

To note about this clonotype: A read error is possible here, since a much larger clone lies one base away. The chain links TRBV6-1 to TRBJ2-1; weak D call: TRBD1 (5 bases). TRBJ2-7 matches the DNA end more closely, so the J call is doubtful. CDR3 length: 14 amino acids. Germline V gives CDR1 MNHNS, CDR2 SASEGT. The CDR3 nucleotides read TGTGCCAGCACACAGGAAAGCTCCTACAATGAGCAGTACTTC. This sequence encodes CASTQESSYNEQYF.